This T cell receptor (beta chain) appears in the sequencing data of a study of beta chain features in type 1 diabetes. Remarks on this clone: Its specificity is unknown.

Study observations and caveats: All four CD4+ subsets of Type 1 diabetes patients contained TCRB CDR3s that were moderately but significantly shorter.

The germline V and J ends were trimmed by 5 bases and 4 bases, with 17 bases remaining between them. Looked up from germline, CDR1 is SEHNR and CDR2 is FQNEAQ (reference sequence). This CDR3 contains 15 residues. Sequencing targeted expressed TCRB transcripts, as all isolated RNA had been reverse transcribed. Sequencing used immunoSEQ multiplex PCR; TCRdb keeps in-frame clones, though not all of them. The sample shows 300,000 to 400,000 clones, about 12% of them seen only once. The source of this sequence is a man between 18 and 35 years old in good health. J is TRBJ2-5 and V is TRBV7-9; a possible D gene is TRBD1 (7 bases). The sample comprised naive CD4+ T cells from blood. The DNA for the CDR3 is TGTGCCAGCAGCCTCCGACAGGGAGGAGGAGAGACCCAGTACTTC. This translates into CASSLRQGGGETQYF.